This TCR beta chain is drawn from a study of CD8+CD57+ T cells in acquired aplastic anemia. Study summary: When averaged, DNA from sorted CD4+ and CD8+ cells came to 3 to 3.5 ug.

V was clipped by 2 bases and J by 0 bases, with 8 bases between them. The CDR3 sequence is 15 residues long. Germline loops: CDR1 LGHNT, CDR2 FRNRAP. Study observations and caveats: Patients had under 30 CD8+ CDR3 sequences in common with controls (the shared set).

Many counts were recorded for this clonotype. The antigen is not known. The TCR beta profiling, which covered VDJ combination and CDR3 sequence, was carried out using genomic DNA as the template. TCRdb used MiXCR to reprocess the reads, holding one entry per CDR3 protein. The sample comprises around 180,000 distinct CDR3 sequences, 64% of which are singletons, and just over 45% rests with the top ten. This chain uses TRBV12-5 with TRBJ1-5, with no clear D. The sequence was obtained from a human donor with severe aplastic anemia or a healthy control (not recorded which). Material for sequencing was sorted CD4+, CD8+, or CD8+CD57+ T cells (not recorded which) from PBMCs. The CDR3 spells CASGLMEYSNQPQHF. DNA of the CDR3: TGTGCTAGTGGTTTGATGGAGTATAGCAATCAGCCCCAGCATTTT.